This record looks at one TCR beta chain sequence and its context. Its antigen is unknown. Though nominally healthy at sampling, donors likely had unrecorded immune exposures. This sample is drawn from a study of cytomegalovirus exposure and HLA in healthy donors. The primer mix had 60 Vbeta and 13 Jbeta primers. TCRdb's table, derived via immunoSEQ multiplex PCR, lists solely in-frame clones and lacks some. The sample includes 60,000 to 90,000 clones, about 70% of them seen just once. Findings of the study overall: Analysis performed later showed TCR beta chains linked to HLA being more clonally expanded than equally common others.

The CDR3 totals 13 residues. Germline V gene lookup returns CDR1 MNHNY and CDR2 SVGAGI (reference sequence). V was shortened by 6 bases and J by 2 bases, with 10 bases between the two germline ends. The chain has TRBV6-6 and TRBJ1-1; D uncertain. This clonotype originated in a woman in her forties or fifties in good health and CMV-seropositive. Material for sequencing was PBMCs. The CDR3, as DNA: TGTGCCAGCAGCTACACAGCTAACACTGAAGCTTTCTTT. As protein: CASSYTANTEAFF.